The next 19 T cell receptor beta chains were all read from a single sample in a study of shared clonotypes between healthy human individuals. CD45RO-negative cells were positively selected for CCR7, leaving out terminally differentiated effector memory CD45RA+ cells. Only in-frame clones appear in the TCRdb table, and some are missing; sequencing was by immunoSEQ multiplex PCR. The sample records 660,000 or so clones, roughly 96% being singletons. The sequenced material came from naive CD8+ T cells sorted from blood. The receptors derive from a woman in her 30s in good health.

This chain joins TRBV5-6 and TRBJ2-5; 8 bases line up with TRBD1. The CDR3 sequence is 17 residues long. The V and J ends lost 4 bases and 5 bases, in that order; junction bases with no gene match: 16. Germline-derived CDR1 and CDR2 are SGHDT and YYEEEE. The CDR3 nucleotides are TGTGCCAGCAGCCCGTGGACAGGGCGGTACGGATCGGAGACCCAGTACTTC. Protein: CASSPWTGRYGSETQYF.

The DNA of the CDR3 is TGTGCCAGTACCCCGTGGACCGGGGAGCTGTTTTTT. This codes for CASTPWTGELFF. The J gene is TRBJ2-2, the V gene TRBV19, with D unclear. The CDR3 is 12 residues long. Germline V lookup: CDR1 LNHDA, CDR2 SQIVND (reference sequence). V lost 7 bases, J lost 5 bases, and 8 bases lay in between.

This rearrangement joins TRBV7-9 to TRBJ1-2; D not certain. CDR3 length: 14 residues. V lost 3 bases to trimming and J lost 2 bases, with 10 bases between them. CDR1 is SEHNR, CDR2 FQNEAQ, per germline (reference sequence). The CDR3 loop is CASSFLTENYGYTF. The DNA for the CDR3 is TGTGCCAGCAGCTTTCTCACAGAAAACTATGGCTACACCTTC.

V gene TRBV28 combines with J gene TRBJ2-2; D unresolved. CDR3 length equals 14 residues. The V and J ends lost 5 bases and 7 bases respectively, with 14 bases between them. The germline V gene encodes CDR1 MDHEN and CDR2 SYDVKM. CDR3 nucleotides: TGTGCCAGCAGTGACGCTTATGTAGTCGGGGAGCTGTTTTTT. It yields the protein CASSDAYVVGELFF.

Here the CDR3 DNA reads TGTGCCAGCAGTTTAATTGGGACAGCCCTCTGGGAGCAGTACTTC. It encodes CASSLIGTALWEQYF. The chain uses TRBV28 and TRBJ2-7, with TRBD1 identical over 7 bases. CDR1 MDHEN and CDR2 SYDVKM come from the germline V gene. There are 15 residues in the CDR3. Unmatched junction bases numbered 11, after V lost 2 bases and J lost 7 bases.

In the case of this clone: Different DNA sequences within this sample yield the same CDR3. The V and J genes are TRBV9 and TRBJ2-5, with a possible D match to TRBD1 (5 bases). The V and J ends lost 0 bases and 4 bases respectively, with 10 bases between them. The CDR3 has 14 amino acids. CDR1 and CDR2 from the germline V gene are SGDLS and YYNGEE. The CDR3 bases are TGTGCCAGCAGCGTAGACAAGGGGTCAGAGACCCAGTACTTC. It specifies CASSVDKGSETQYF. The entire variable domain, with the rest obtained from reference TRBV9 and TRBJ2-5, is as follows: DSGVTQTPKHLITATGQRVTLRCSPRSGDLSVYWYQQSLDQGLQFLIQYYNGEERAKGNILERFSAQQFPDLHSELNLSSLELGDSALYFCASSVDKGSETQYFGPGTRLLVL.

The chain links TRBV11-2 to TRBJ2-5; maybe TRBD2 (6 bases). The DNA end is more similar to TRBJ2-7, so the J call may be wrong. The germline V gene encodes CDR1 SGHAT and CDR2 FQNNGV. This CDR3 comprises 13 residues. The CDR3 DNA reads TGTGCCAGCAGCCTGACTAGAGGCTACGAGCAGTACTTC. It translates to CASSLTRGYEQYF.

This chain uses TRBV27 with TRBJ2-7; perhaps TRBD1 as D (6 bases). The CDR3 consists of 15 residues. Trimming removed 5 bases at V and 0 bases at J, with 14 bases between. The germline V gene has CDR1 MNHEY and CDR2 SMNVEV (reference sequence). The CDR3 loop is CASSLRQDNSYEQYF. The CDR3 DNA is TGTGCCAGCAGTCTCAGACAGGACAACTCCTACGAGCAGTACTTC.

The chain combines TRBV5-4 with TRBJ2-2; tentative D call: TRBD2 (6 bases). Germline loops: CDR1 SGHNT, CDR2 YYREEE (reference sequence). The CDR3 contains 15 residues. V gave up 2 bases and J gave up 7 bases, with 15 bases separating them. The CDR3, as DNA: TGTGCCAGCAGCTTCTTCGGGGGAGTGGTCGGGGAGCTGTTTTTT. Protein sequence: CASSFFGGVVGELFF.

The chain joins TRBV10-3 to TRBJ2-3; the match to TRBD2 covers 13 bases. The V gene end was trimmed by 4 bases and the J gene end by 4 bases; junction bases not matched to a gene: 11. CDR1 is ENHRY, CDR2 SYGVKD, per germline. The CDR3 consists of 18 residues. For the CDR3, the DNA is TGTGCCATCAGTGCCGCGGAACTAGCGGGAGGGTTGGCAGATACGCAGTATTTT. This codes for CAISAAELAGGLADTQYF.

Details on this clone: This specimen includes other DNA sequences encoding the same CDR3. The V and J genes are TRBV5-4 and TRBJ2-7; D is possibly TRBD1 (6 bases). Trimming removed 1 base from V and 0 bases from J, with 8 bases in between. There are 14 residues in the CDR3. Per the germline V gene, CDR1 is SGHNT and CDR2 is YYREEE (reference sequence). Written as DNA, the CDR3 is TGTGCCAGCAGCTTGACAGGGAGCTCCTACGAGCAGTACTTC. Translating it yields CASSLTGSSYEQYF.

The chain couples TRBV7-9 to TRBJ2-3, with a tentative D call TRBD2 (5 bases). Trimming took 5 bases from V and 4 from J, leaving 10 bases between them. This CDR3 is built from 13 residues. Germline CDR1 is SEHNR and CDR2 is FQNEAQ (reference sequence). CDR3 nucleotides: TGTGCCAGCAGCCCCCCCGGGGCAGATACGCAGTATTTT. Protein: CASSPPGADTQYF. Supplemented by reference TRBV7-9 and TRBJ2-3, the full variable domain reads DTGVSQNPRHKITKRGQNVTFRCDPISEHNRLYWYRQTLGQGPEFLTYFQNEAQLEKSRLLSDRFSAERPKGSFSTLEIQRTEQGDSAMYLCASSPPGADTQYFGPGTRLTVL.

Regarding this clone: This CDR3 is also generated by other DNA sequences in the sample. J is TRBJ2-5 and V is TRBV27; 14 bases map to TRBD2. V trimming: 5 bases; J trimming: 7 bases; junction bases outside the gene matches: 6. CDR1 and CDR2 from the germline V gene are MNHEY and SMNVEV (reference sequence). This CDR3 spans 15 amino acids. The CDR3 nucleotides are TGTGCCAGCAGTCTCGGGACTAGCGGGAGAGGGACCCAGTACTTC. Translating it yields CASSLGTSGRGTQYF.

In its sample, this clone was seen once. The junction does not match germline at one end; this may be a read error. J is TRBJ1-2 and V is TRBV13; 9 bases map to TRBD1. The CDR3 has 13 residues. Germline-derived CDR1 and CDR2 are PRHDT and FYEKMQ (reference sequence). The DNA of the CDR3 is TGTGCCAGCAGCTCGGGGACAGGGCCGCTTCGTAACTTC. This gives the protein CASSSGTGPLRNF. Filled out from reference TRBV13 and TRBJ1-2, the complete variable domain reads AAGVIQSPRHLIKEKRETATLKCYPIPRHDTVYWYQQGPGQDPQFLISFYEKMQSDKGSIPDRFSAQQFSDYHSELNMSSLELGDSALYFCASSSGTGPLRNFGSGTRLTVV.

This clone was detected a few times. This same CDR3 is encoded by further DNA sequences in the sample. This chain uses TRBV28 with TRBJ2-7; D gene uncertain. The germline CDR1 and CDR2 sequences are MDHEN and SYDVKM. V was trimmed by 2 bases and J by 2 bases, leaving 1 base between them. The CDR3 length is 11 residues. In nucleotides, the CDR3 is TGTGCCAGCAGTTTAACCTACGAGCAGTACTTC. This encodes CASSLTYEQYF.

This chain's CDR3 is CSVVKDSMFANTGELFF. In nucleotides, the CDR3 is TGCAGCGTTGTGAAGGACTCTATGTTCGCGAACACCGGGGAGCTGTTTTTT. The chain couples TRBV29-1 to TRBJ2-2; a weak D match, TRBD2 (5 bases). V shed 4 bases and J shed 0 bases, with 18 bases lying between them. CDR1 is SQVTM, CDR2 ANQGSEA, per germline. CDR3 length: 17 residues.

The chain joins TRBV6-5 to TRBJ1-3; D is ambiguous. This CDR3 spans 16 amino acids. Trimming pared 0 bases from V and 0 bases from J, leaving 9 bases between. In germline, CDR1 is MNHEY, CDR2 SVGAGI. The CDR3 DNA reads as TGTGCCAGCAGTTACTCGGACCCCGGCTCTGGAAACACCATATATTTT. Protein sequence: CASSYSDPGSGNTIYF.

The rearrangement links TRBV9 to TRBJ1-3, with D possibly being TRBD1 (6 bases). The CDR3 has 15 amino acids. Looked up from germline, CDR1 is SGDLS and CDR2 is YYNGEE. V was cut by 2 bases and J by 4 bases, with 13 bases left in between. The CDR3 DNA reads TGTGCCAGCAGCGTGGGACATTTAAACGGAAACACCATATATTTT. It translates to CASSVGHLNGNTIYF. The variable domain in full, completed from reference TRBV9 and TRBJ1-3, reads DSGVTQTPKHLITATGQRVTLRCSPRSGDLSVYWYQQSLDQGLQFLIQYYNGEERAKGNILERFSAQQFPDLHSELNLSSLELGDSALYFCASSVGHLNGNTIYFGEGSWLTVV.

The chain uses TRBV29-1 and TRBJ2-7; 8 bases fit TRBD2. The V segment lost 3 bases and the J segment 2 bases; nucleotides outside the gene matches: 6. Germline CDR1 and CDR2: SQVTM and ANQGSEA. The CDR3 loop spans 14 amino acids. Here the CDR3 reads CSVEGGLDPYEQYF. The DNA of the CDR3 is TGCAGCGTTGAGGGGGGACTAGATCCCTACGAGCAGTACTTC.